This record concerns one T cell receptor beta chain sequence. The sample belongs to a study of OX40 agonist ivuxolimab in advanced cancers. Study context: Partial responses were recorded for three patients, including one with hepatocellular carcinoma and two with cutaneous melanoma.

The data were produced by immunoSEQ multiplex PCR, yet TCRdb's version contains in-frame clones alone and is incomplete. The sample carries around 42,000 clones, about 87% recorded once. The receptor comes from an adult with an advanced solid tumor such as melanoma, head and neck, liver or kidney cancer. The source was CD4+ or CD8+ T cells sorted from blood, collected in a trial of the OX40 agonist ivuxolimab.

As DNA, the CDR3 is TGTGCCAGCAGCTTAGGGCCAGCATATGGCTACACCTTC. Translated, it gives CASSLGPAYGYTF. The gene calls are TRBV7-9 and TRBJ1-2; D uncertain. Germline V CDR1 and CDR2: SEHNR, FQNEAQ (reference sequence). CDR3 size: 13 residues. Trimming removed 1 base at V and 5 bases at J, with 8 bases between.